The clone carrying this TCR beta chain was counted only a few times. As yet, its antigen is unknown. These data belong to a study of esophageal squamous cell carcinoma under preoperative chemotherapy. In TCRdb, the PCR reads were re-called with MiXCR into one record per CDR3 protein. The table has tens of thousands of distinct CDR3 sequences, approximately 50% seen once. The CDR3 is 14 residues long. Germline values: CDR1 SGHVS, CDR2 FQNEAQ. V shed 5 bases and J 7 bases; nucleotides not matched to a gene: 6. Stated time point: before preoperative PTX-NDP chemotherapy. Before surgery, patients were given preoperative paclitaxel-nedaplatin chemotherapy. Study conclusions and caveats: Post-treatment tumor-infiltrating lymphocytes appeared partly derived from peripheral T cells migrating into the tumor. Peripheral T cells showed a significant TCR diversity increase after chemotherapy, unlike tumor-infiltrating lymphocytes. Paclitaxel-nedaplatin therapy caused immediate, substantial clonotype frequency changes.

J is TRBJ2-3 and V is TRBV7-8; TRBD2 matches 10 bases. This clonotype was obtained from a human donor with esophageal squamous cell carcinoma. The donor label of this sample is uncertain. This material was collected from a patient given preoperative chemotherapy. CDR3 in DNA: TGTGCCAGCAGCCCCGGGACTAGCGTTTATACGCAGTATTTT. Translating it yields CASSPGTSVYTQYF. The full variable domain, its missing parts supplied by reference TRBV7-8 and TRBJ2-3, is GAGVSQSPRYKVAKRGQDVALRCDPISGHVSLFWYQQALGQGPEFLTYFQNEAQLDKSGLPSDRFFAERPEGSVSTLKIQRTQQEDSAVYLCASSPGTSVYTQYFGPGTRLTVL.